This T cell receptor beta chain originates from a study of T-cell memory formation after mild COVID-19. TCRdb reanalysed the 5' RACE reads using MiXCR and keeps one entry per CDR3 protein. The sample holds 100,000 to 150,000 distinct CDR3 sequences; about 5.9% are singletons and the top ten take 2% to 2.5%. Study-level results: Contracting CD4+ clones lay largely in CM and EM, with CD8+ ones residing in EMRA. For second-wave clones that peaked at day 37, SARS-CoV-2 specificity went unverified. Certain responding clones were present in pre-infection memory, suggesting participation of cross-reactive memory.

V dropped 4 bases and J dropped 5 bases, with 9 bases sitting between them. Germline CDR1 SGHRS, CDR2 YFSETQ. The CDR3 is 12 amino acids. This clonotype was counted between two and nine times. Its antigen is unknown. This clonotype was sampled from an adult woman who had mild COVID-19 (a few samples of this study predate the infection). Cell type and time point are not known. Source material: PBMCs or a T cell subset sorted from them (not recorded which). The rearrangement uses TRBV5-1 and TRBJ1-1, with D possibly matching TRBD1 (6 bases). Here the CDR3 DNA reads TGCGCCAGCAGCACCGGACAGACTGAAGCTTTCTTT. It codes for CASSTGQTEAFF.